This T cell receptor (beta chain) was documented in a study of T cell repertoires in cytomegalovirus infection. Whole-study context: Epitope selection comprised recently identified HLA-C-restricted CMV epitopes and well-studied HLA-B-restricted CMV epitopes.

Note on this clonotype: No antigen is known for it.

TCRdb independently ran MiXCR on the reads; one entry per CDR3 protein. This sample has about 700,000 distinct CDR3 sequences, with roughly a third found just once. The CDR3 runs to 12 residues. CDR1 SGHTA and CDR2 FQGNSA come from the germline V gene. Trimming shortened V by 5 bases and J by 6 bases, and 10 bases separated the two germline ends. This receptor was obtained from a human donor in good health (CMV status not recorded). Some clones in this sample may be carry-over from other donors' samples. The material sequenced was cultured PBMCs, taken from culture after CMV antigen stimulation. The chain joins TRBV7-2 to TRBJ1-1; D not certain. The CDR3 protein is CASSLDLAEAFF. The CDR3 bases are TGTGCCAGCAGCCTAGATTTGGCTGAAGCTTTCTTT.